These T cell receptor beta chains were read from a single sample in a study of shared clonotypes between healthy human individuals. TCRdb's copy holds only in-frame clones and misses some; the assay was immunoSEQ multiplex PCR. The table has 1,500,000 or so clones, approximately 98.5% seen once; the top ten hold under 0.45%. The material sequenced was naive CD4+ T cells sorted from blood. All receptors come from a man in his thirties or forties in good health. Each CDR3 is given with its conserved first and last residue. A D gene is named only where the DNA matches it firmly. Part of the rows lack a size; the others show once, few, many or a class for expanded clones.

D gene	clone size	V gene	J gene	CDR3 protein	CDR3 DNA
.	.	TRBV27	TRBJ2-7	CASSFHHNLVYEQYF	TGTGCCAGCAGTTTCCACCACAATCTCGTCTACGAGCAGTACTTC
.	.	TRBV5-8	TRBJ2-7	CASSLGTTKYF	TGTGCCAGCAGCTTGGGGACAACAAAGTACTTC
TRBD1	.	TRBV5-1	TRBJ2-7	CASSKGQTRDEQYF	TGCGCCAGCAGTAAGGGACAGACCAGAGACGAGCAGTACTTC
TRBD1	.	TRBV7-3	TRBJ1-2	CASSSGTGNGYTF	TGTGCCAGCAGCTCCGGGACAGGGAATGGCTACACCTTC
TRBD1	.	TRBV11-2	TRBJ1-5	CASSLGDSLTEPQHF	TGTGCCAGCAGCCTCGGGGACAGCCTCACGGAGCCCCAGCATTTT
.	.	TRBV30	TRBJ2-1	CAWSFLSEQFF	TGTGCCTGGAGCTTTCTAAGTGAGCAGTTCTTC
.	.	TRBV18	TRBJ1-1	CASSPVAGRGPFF	TGTGCCAGCTCACCTGTGGCAGGGCGAGGTCCTTTCTTT
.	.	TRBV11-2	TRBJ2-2	CASSFGAWEVNTGELFF	TGTGCCAGCAGCTTTGGGGCTTGGGAGGTAAACACCGGGGAGCTGTTTTTT
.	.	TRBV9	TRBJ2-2	CASSVRTDTGELFF	TGTGCCAGCAGCGTACGGACAGACACCGGGGAGCTGTTTTTT
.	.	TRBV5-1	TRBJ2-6	CASSGRSSGANVLTF	TGCGCCAGCAGCGGCCGGAGCTCTGGGGCCAACGTCCTGACTTTC
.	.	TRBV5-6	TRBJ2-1	CASSLGLLVYNEQFF	TGTGCCAGCAGCTTGGGCCTACTAGTTTACAATGAGCAGTTCTTC
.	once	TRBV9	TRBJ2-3	CASSVGPRGVSTDTQYF	TGTGCCAGCAGCGTAGGTCCCAGGGGCGTCTCCACAGATACGCAGTATTTT
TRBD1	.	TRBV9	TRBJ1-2	CASSVTARQGGYGYTF	TGTGCCAGCAGCGTAACCGCTCGACAGGGCGGCTATGGCTACACCTTC
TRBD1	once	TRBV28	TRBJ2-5	CASSSGTGVETQYF	TGTGCCAGCAGTTCCGGGACAGGGGTCGAGACCCAGTACTTC
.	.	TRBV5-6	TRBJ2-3	CASSLVGATDTQYF	TGTGCCAGCAGCTTGGTTGGGGCAACAGATACGCAGTATTTT
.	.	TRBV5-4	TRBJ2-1	CASSFGPEQFF	TGTGCCAGCAGCTTTGGTCCTGAGCAGTTCTTC
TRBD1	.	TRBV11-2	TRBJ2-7	CASSFYSPGQGRFSEQYF	TGTGCCAGCAGCTTTTACTCTCCGGGACAGGGTCGGTTTTCCGAGCAGTACTTC
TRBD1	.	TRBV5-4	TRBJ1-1	CASSTGTGAVFRSTEAFF	TGTGCCAGCAGCACGGGGACAGGGGCCGTTTTTCGTAGCACTGAAGCTTTCTTT
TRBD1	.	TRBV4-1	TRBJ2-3	CASSPIGQGSTDTQYF	TGCGCCAGCAGCCCCATCGGACAGGGTAGCACAGATACGCAGTATTTT
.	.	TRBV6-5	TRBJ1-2	CASRDPDSYNYGYTF	TGTGCCAGCAGGGACCCGGACAGTTACAACTATGGCTACACCTTC
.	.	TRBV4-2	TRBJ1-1	CASSQGPVAEAFF	TGTGCCAGCAGCCAAGGACCCGTGGCTGAAGCTTTCTTT
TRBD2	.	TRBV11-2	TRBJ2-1	CASSFRRRATSGTYNEQFF	TGTGCCAGCAGCTTTCGTAGAAGAGCGACTAGCGGGACTTACAATGAGCAGTTCTTC
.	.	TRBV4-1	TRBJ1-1	CASSQDHTGEAFF	TGCGCCAGCAGCCAAGATCATACAGGTGAAGCTTTCTTT
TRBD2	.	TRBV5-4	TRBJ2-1	CASSLESGRPNNEQFF	TGTGCCAGCAGCTTGGAGAGCGGGAGGCCAAACAATGAGCAGTTCTTC
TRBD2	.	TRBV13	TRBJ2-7	CASSPRWELMREASYEQYF	TGTGCCAGCAGCCCCCGCTGGGAGCTTATGCGGGAGGCCTCCTACGAGCAGTACTTC
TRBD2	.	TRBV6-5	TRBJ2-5	CASRPGTSKTQYF	TGTGCCAGCAGGCCCGGGACTAGCAAGACCCAGTACTTC
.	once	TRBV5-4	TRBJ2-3	CASSPGFRGTSTDTQYF	TGTGCCAGCAGCCCCGGCTTTCGGGGGACTAGCACAGATACGCAGTATTTT
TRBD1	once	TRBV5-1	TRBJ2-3	CASSLGQASTDTQYF	TGCGCCAGCAGCCTAGGACAGGCCAGCACAGATACGCAGTATTTT
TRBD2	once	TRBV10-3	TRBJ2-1	CAIRGGTDEQFF	TGTGCCATCAGGGGAGGGACCGATGAGCAGTTCTTC
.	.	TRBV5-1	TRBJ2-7	CASSLRDPYEQYF	TGCGCCAGCAGCCTCAGGGATCCCTACGAGCAGTACTTC
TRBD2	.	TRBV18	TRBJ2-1	CASSPTSGRRDEQFF	TGTGCCAGCTCACCGACTAGCGGGAGGAGAGATGAGCAGTTCTTC
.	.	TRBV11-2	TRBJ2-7	CASSLDRTYEQYF	TGTGCCAGCAGCCTGGACCGTACCTACGAGCAGTACTTC
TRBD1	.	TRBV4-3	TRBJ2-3	CASSHLTAVSQGAGDTQYF	TGCGCCAGCAGCCACCTAACAGCGGTCTCTCAGGGGGCTGGAGATACGCAGTATTTT
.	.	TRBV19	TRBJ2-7	CASRGAHPYEQYF	TGTGCCTCCCGAGGAGCCCACCCATACGAGCAGTACTTC
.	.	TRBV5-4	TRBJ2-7	CASSRVSHLGYEQYF	TGTGCCAGCAGCCGGGTGAGCCACCTGGGCTACGAGCAGTACTTC
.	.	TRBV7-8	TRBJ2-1	CASSLAADNEQFF	TGTGCCAGCAGCTTAGCGGCAGACAATGAGCAGTTCTTC
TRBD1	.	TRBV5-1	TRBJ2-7	CASSETGPYEQYF	TGCGCCAGCTCTGAGACAGGGCCCTACGAGCAGTACTTC
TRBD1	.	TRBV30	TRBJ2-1	CAWTFTGTGVYEQFF	TGTGCCTGGACGTTTACTGGGACAGGGGTTTATGAGCAGTTCTTC
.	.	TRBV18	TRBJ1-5	CASSPERVQPQHF	TGTGCCAGCTCCCCTGAACGGGTTCAGCCCCAGCATTTT
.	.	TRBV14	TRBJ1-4	CASSQGTVATNEKLFF	TGTGCCAGCAGCCAAGGGACAGTTGCAACTAATGAAAAACTGTTTTTT
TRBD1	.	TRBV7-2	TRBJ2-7	CASSFRTGVEQYF	TGTGCCAGCAGCTTCAGGACAGGGGTCGAGCAGTACTTC
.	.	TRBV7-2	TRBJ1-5	CASSLNHQPQHF	TGTGCCAGCAGTCTTAATCATCAGCCCCAGCATTTT
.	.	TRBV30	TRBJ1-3	CAWSNGNTIYF	TGTGCCTGGAGCAATGGAAACACCATATATTTT
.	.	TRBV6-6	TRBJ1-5	CASSSRRGNQPQHF	TGTGCCAGCAGCAGCAGGAGGGGCAATCAGCCCCAGCATTTT